The 20 T cell receptor beta chains below were found in one sample sequenced in a study of blood T cell repertoires in COVID-19. Assay: immunoSEQ multiplex PCR; the TCRdb copy retains only in-frame clones and omits some. The repertoire consists of roughly 180,000 clones, with around four fifths occurring once and the leading ten covering about 5%. Sequenced: peripheral blood. These receptors all come from a woman aged 25 to 45 with acute or convalescent COVID-19.

The sample holds a few counts of this clone. CDR3 DNA: TGTGCCAGCACCGGCATCAACAGGGGGCGGAAAGCTTTCTTT. Its protein is CASTGINRGRKAFF. The chain carries TRBV11-2 and TRBJ1-1; 9 bases agree with TRBD1. The CDR3 covers 14 residues. Germline CDR1 SGHAT, CDR2 FQNNGV. V lost 7 bases and J lost 9; bases outside the gene matches: 12.

V usage is TRBV5-6 and J usage is TRBJ1-1; the D gene is possibly TRBD1 (6 bases). Trimming took off 0 bases at V and 4 bases at J, with 16 bases between the two ends. This CDR3 comprises 16 residues. Germline V lookup: CDR1 SGHDT, CDR2 YYEEEE. CDR3 coding DNA: TGTGCCAGCAGCTTGGGGGCACAGGGCTGGTTCACTGAAGCTTTCTTT. Amino acids: CASSLGAQGWFTEAFF.

V usage is TRBV28 and J usage is TRBJ2-3; TRBD2 is a possible D gene (5 bases). Trimming took off 11 bases at V and 2 bases at J, with 11 bases between the two ends. The CDR3 consists of 12 residues. The germline gives CDR1 MDHEN, CDR2 SYDVKM. The DNA of the CDR3 is TGTGCCGCGGCGGGCCCCACAGATACGCAGTATTTT. Protein product: CAAAGPTDTQYF.

This chain connects TRBV7-9 to TRBJ2-1; 10 bases map to TRBD2. V trimming: 1 base; J trimming: 5 bases; junction bases outside the gene matches: 2. CDR1 SEHNR and CDR2 FQNEAQ come from the germline V gene (reference sequence). The CDR3 consists of 15 residues. The CDR3 sequence is CASSLGTSGDNEQFF. The CDR3 DNA follows: TGTGCCAGCAGCTTAGGAACTAGCGGGGACAATGAGCAGTTCTTC.

The gene calls are TRBV19 and TRBJ1-5; 9 bases match TRBD1. V lost 6 bases, J lost 5 bases, and 2 bases stayed unmatched. Looked up from germline, CDR1 is LNHDA and CDR2 is SQIVND (reference sequence). The CDR3 spans 13 residues. In DNA, the CDR3 is TGTGCCAGTAGGAACAGGGGGCATCAGCCCCAGCATTTT. It encodes CASRNRGHQPQHF.

The chain recombines TRBV7-2 with TRBJ1-1; D uncertain. The V end was cut by 1 base, the J end by 10 bases, with 10 bases between. CDR1 and CDR2 from the germline V gene are SGHTA and FQGNSA. This CDR3 spans 12 amino acids. The CDR3 is CASSLVNGVAFF. CDR3 sequence (DNA): TGTGCCAGCAGCTTAGTGAACGGGGTAGCTTTCTTT.

The V gene is TRBV5-1, the J gene TRBJ2-1, with D possibly matching TRBD1 (5 bases). The germline V gene encodes CDR1 SGHRS and CDR2 YFSETQ. Trimming left V 3 bases short and J 3 bases short, with 13 bases between. The CDR3 spans 15 residues. CDR3 amino acids: CASSSVAGNYNEQFF. The DNA for the CDR3 is TGCGCCAGCAGCTCAGTCGCAGGGAACTACAATGAGCAGTTCTTC.

The chain uses TRBV5-4 and TRBJ2-1, with 7 bases fitting TRBD2. Germline CDR1 SGHNT, CDR2 YYREEE (reference sequence). Trimming cost V 4 bases and J 9 bases; bases outside gene matches: 10. CDR3 length: 14 amino acids. The CDR3 spells CASSHQTSFSEQFF. Written as DNA, the CDR3 is TGTGCCAGCAGCCATCAGACTAGCTTCTCTGAGCAGTTCTTC.

This sequence joins TRBV5-6 and TRBJ1-5, with D uncertain. This CDR3 is 14 amino acids long. Deletions cut 0 bases from V and 1 base from J, with 5 bases between. The germline gives CDR1 SGHDT, CDR2 YYEEEE. The DNA of the CDR3 is TGTGCCAGCAGCTTGGCCTCGAGCAATCAGCCCCAGCATTTT. Residues: CASSLASSNQPQHF.

This chain uses TRBV28 with TRBJ2-2; D possibly corresponds to TRBD1 (6 bases). The CDR3 length is 15 residues. The V and J ends lost 3 bases and 7 bases respectively, with 15 bases between them. Germline CDR1 MDHEN, CDR2 SYDVKM. CDR3 bases: TGTGCCAGCAGTTTGCAGGGGAGTAACGGCGGGGAGCTGTTTTTT. This codes for CASSLQGSNGGELFF.

The chain combines TRBV7-2 with TRBJ1-5, with a weak D call TRBD1 (6 bases). Germline V gives CDR1 SGHTA, CDR2 FQGNSA. The CDR3 spans 15 residues. The V end was cut by 3 bases, the J end by 7 bases, with 16 bases between. In DNA form, the CDR3 reads TGTGCCAGCAGCTTCGACAACAGGGCCGAACAGCCCCAGCATTTT. It encodes CASSFDNRAEQPQHF.

The rearrangement links TRBV30 to TRBJ1-2; 8 nucleotides agree with TRBD1. This CDR3 has 16 amino acids. The V and J ends lost 2 bases and 3 bases, in that order; junction bases with no gene match: 11. The germline CDR1 and CDR2 sequences are GTSNPN and SVGIG (reference sequence). This CDR3 is CAWSWLPGQADYGYTF. CDR3 nucleotide sequence: TGTGCCTGGAGTTGGCTGCCGGGACAGGCGGACTATGGCTACACCTTC.

The chain uses TRBV29-1 and TRBJ2-1; D may be TRBD1 (5 bases). V dropped 8 bases and J dropped 9 bases, with 17 bases sitting between them. The CDR3 contains 12 residues. CDR1 and CDR2 (germline): SQVTM, ANQGSEA. The CDR3: CSLGHPGGEQFF. The CDR3 bases are TGCAGCCTAGGACACCCAGGCGGTGAGCAGTTCTTC.

This chain connects TRBV6-6 to TRBJ2-7; D perhaps matches TRBD1 (5 bases). The CDR3 length is 14 residues. Germline V gene sequence: CDR1 MNHNY, CDR2 SVGAGI (reference sequence). Trimming took 5 bases from V and 5 from J, leaving 16 bases between them. The CDR3 region is CASSPQGRANEQYF. The CDR3 DNA follows: TGTGCCAGCAGTCCGCAGGGCAGGGCCAACGAGCAGTACTTC.

This chain uses TRBV5-8 with TRBJ2-7; 9 nucleotides line up with TRBD1. V lost 5 bases, J lost 3 bases, and 6 bases stayed unmatched. The CDR3 runs 14 residues. Germline V lookup: CDR1 SGHTS, CDR2 YDEGEE. DNA for the CDR3: TGTGCCAGCAGGGGGACAGGGAGGGGCTACGAGCAGTACTTC. It is translated as CASRGTGRGYEQYF. The variable domain in full, with the rest retrieved from reference TRBV5-8 and TRBJ2-7, is EAGVTQSPTHLIKTRGQQATLRCSPISGHTSVYWYQQALGLGLQFLLWYDEGEERNRGNFPPRFSGRQFPNYSSELNVNALELEDSALYLCASRGTGRGYEQYFGPGTRLTVT.

Turning to this clone: Sequence at one end of the junction differs from germline and may be a read error. This chain uses TRBV28 with TRBJ2-3, with 9 nucleotides matching TRBD2. The CDR3 spans 15 residues. Germline CDR1 reads MDHEN; CDR2 reads SYDVKM. DNA of the CDR3: TGTGCCAGCAGTTTGACCGGGACTAGCAGAGATACGCAGTATTTT. It encodes CASSLTGTSRDTQYF.

The V and J genes are TRBV9 and TRBJ1-1, with D unclear. The CDR3 length is 16 residues. Germline values: CDR1 SGDLS, CDR2 YYNGEE. V lost 0 bases, J lost 4 bases, and 16 bases lay in between. The CDR3 is CASSVDPGLVITEAFF. Written as DNA, the CDR3 is TGTGCCAGCAGCGTAGATCCAGGATTGGTGATCACTGAAGCTTTCTTT.

The chain uses TRBV14 and TRBJ2-5; the match to TRBD2 covers 7 bases. With V trimmed by 4 bases and J by 5 bases, 7 bases remained unmatched. The CDR3 spans 14 residues. Germline CDR1 reads SGHDN; CDR2 reads FVKESK. CDR3 amino acids: CASSLRRGSETQYF. The CDR3 coding sequence is TGTGCCAGCAGCCTTCGGCGGGGGTCGGAGACCCAGTACTTC.

This clone was seen a single time. This chain links TRBV29-1 with TRBJ1-2; the D is unclear. V was cut by 3 bases and J by 6 bases, with 14 bases left in between. The CDR3 contains 13 residues. The germline CDR1 and CDR2 sequences are SQVTM and ANQGSEA. The CDR3 reads CSVEGRWPNGYTF. CDR3 DNA: TGCAGCGTTGAGGGCAGGTGGCCAAATGGCTACACCTTC.

The CDR3 region has the DNA TGTGCCAGCAGCTTGTCAGGGCGGACCTACGAGCAGTACTTC. Residues: CASSLSGRTYEQYF. The chain carries TRBV7-2 and TRBJ2-7; D is possibly TRBD1 (5 bases). V shed 3 bases and J shed 2 bases, with 11 bases lying between them. Germline values: CDR1 SGHTA, CDR2 FQGNSA. This CDR3 spans 14 amino acids.